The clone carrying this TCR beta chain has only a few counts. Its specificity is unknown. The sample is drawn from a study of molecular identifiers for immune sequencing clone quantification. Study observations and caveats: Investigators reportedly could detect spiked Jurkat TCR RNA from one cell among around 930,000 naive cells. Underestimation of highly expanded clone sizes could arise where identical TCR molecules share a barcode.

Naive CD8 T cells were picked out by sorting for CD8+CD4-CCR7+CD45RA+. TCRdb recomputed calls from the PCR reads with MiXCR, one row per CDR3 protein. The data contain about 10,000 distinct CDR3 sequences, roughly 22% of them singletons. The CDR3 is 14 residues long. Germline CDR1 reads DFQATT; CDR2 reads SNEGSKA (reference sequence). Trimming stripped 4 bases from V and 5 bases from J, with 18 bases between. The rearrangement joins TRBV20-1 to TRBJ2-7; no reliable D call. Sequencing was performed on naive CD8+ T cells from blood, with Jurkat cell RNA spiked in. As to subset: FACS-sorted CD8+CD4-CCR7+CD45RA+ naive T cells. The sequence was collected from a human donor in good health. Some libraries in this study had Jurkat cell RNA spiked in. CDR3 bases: TGCAGTGCTATTCCGTATTTAGGCGGTAACGAGCAGTACTTC. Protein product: CSAIPYLGGNEQYF.